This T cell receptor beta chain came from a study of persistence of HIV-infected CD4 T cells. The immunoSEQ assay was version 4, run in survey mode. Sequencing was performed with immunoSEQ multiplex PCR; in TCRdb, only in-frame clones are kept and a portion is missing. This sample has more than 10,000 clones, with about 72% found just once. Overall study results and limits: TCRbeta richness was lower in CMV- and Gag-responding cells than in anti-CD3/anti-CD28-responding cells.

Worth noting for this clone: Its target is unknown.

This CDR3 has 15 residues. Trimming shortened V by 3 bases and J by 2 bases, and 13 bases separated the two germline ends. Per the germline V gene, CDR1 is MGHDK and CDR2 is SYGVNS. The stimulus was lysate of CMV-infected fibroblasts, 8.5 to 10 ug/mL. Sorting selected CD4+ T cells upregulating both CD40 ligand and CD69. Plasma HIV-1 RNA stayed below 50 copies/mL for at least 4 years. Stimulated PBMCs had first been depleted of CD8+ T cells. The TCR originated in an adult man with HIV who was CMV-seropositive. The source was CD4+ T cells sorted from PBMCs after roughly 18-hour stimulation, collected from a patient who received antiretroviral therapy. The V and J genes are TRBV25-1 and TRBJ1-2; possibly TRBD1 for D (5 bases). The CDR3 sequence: CASSDSSGLNYGYTF. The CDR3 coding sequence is TGTGCCAGCAGTGATAGTTCAGGGCTCAACTATGGCTACACCTTC.